This T cell receptor beta chain was recovered during a study of T cell responses to AZD1222 COVID-19 vaccine (dated by TCRdb to the early 2020s). For context, the study as a whole: Because spike-specific TCR depth and breadth did not differ between the two schedules, AZD1222 recipients who got a second dose at roughly 4 weeks were pooled with those who got a second dose at roughly 12 weeks. TCR sequencing was performed for about 250 trial participants, of whom around 200 were given two doses of AZD1222 and 26 were given two doses of MenACWY control vaccine. Enrollment into the trials was organized by age into subgroups of 18-55, 56-69 and 70-plus years, and those subgroups contained approximately 160, 26 and 62 TCR-sequenced participants, respectively. The research as a whole found: The 56-69-year group was small, and its depth increase did not reach significance, likely because of low power. Conclusions about previously exposed vaccinees are limited, since just five or six AZD1222 recipients were seropositive for SARS-CoV-2 at baseline. Spike-specific TCR breadth and depth rose significantly after two AZD1222 doses compared with day 0 and with MenACWY recipients. Most participants were white British and females outnumbered males, and the authors suggested that clonal diversity may have been underestimated. Because no day 14 peak-response samples were available, repertoires were characterized only after the peak T cell response. CD4 TCRs associated with the vaccine covered the entire spike protein, and the dominant responses were in regions 160-218 and 743-854. Nearly half of unique spike-specific TCRs reportedly recognized epitopes outside regions mutated in the B.1.351 and B.1.1.7 variants.

V loses 0 bases, J loses 8 bases, and the germline ends lie 8 bases apart. CDR1 and CDR2 were assigned from the germline V gene as SGHTA and FQGNSA. The CDR3 starts with the cysteine, ends with the phenylalanine, and has 13 residues. Only the CDR3 region is kept as DNA, spanning 39 bases read in frame from base 1. Read against the paper, the sample's time point label means: baseline before first vaccination. Samples from vaccinated people were obtained from the UK trials COV001 and COV002, which included a single-blind randomized controlled phase 2/3 trial of AZD1222 (ChAdOx1 nCoV-19) in healthy adults. For TCRbeta chain sequencing, PBMC samples from trial participants were taken at day 0 and at day 28 after the second dose. The CDR3 regions of human TCRbeta chains were analyzed by immunosequencing. The study's processing was this. Repertoire TCRs were matched against a reference library of SARS-CoV-2-specific TCRs generated with the MIRA antigen-specificity platform. Breadth was defined as the fraction of unique TCRs that were SARS-CoV-2-associated. Depth was defined as the fraction of total T cells that were SARS-CoV-2-associated. Using the MIRA data, every spike-specific TCR was mapped to the spike region that the TCR reacted to and assigned to either a CD4 or a CD8 class. Log10-transformed breadth and depth values were compared by one-way ANOVA with Sidak's multiple comparisons tests. TCRdb retrieved this table from immuneACCESS and kept in-frame rearrangements only. Not all clones are present; in checked studies, unresolved V genes account for under half, and no reason is known for the remainder. That table is the source of V, J and clone size, and D and trimming were worked out from the DNA. The sample includes 90,000 or so clones, with about 86% observed a single time. Clones ranked in the top ten supply approximately 8% of the sample.

In regard to this clone: This receptor's antigen is unknown. No much larger clone is present one base from it, and per-base qualities are unavailable.

Sequences were derived from peripheral blood, sampled on day 0 of AZD1222 vaccination. Recombination joined TRBV7-2 with TRBJ1-3, with no confidently assigned D gene. The TCR comes from an adult in good health. The nucleotide sequence is TGTGCCAGCAGCTTAGCCTCCGGGGACACCATATATTTT. Translated, it gives CASSLASGDTIYF.